The clone carrying this T cell receptor (beta chain) has a count of ten or more. The record originates from a study of T-cell reconstitution after alpha-beta-depleted transplantation in children. As it was prepared, the TCRbeta library received unique molecular identifiers. Each CDR3 protein gets one entry after TCRdb re-called the PCR reads with MiXCR. The sample has about 410,000 distinct CDR3 sequences, roughly 20% seen once; the top ten hold 3% to 4%. The CDR3 is 12 residues long. V was shortened by 0 bases and J by 11 bases, with 10 bases between the two germline ends. The chain recombines TRBV12-3 or TRBV12-4 with TRBJ1-1; D ambiguous. The clonotype originates from a human donor who donated a stem cell graft to a child with acute myeloid leukemia. Source: PBMCs from the stem cell graft donor, taken from the stem cell graft. This chain's CDR3 is CASSLAPNWAFF. The DNA for the CDR3 is TGTGCCAGCAGTTTAGCCCCAAATTGGGCTTTCTTT.